A single T cell receptor beta chain is shown here with its context. The target antigen is unknown. Naive CD8 cells lacked CD45RO and underwent positive selection for CCR7, leaving out terminally differentiated effector memory CD45RA+ cells. TCRdb keeps only in-frame clones here, not all; method: immunoSEQ multiplex PCR. This table holds under 1 million clones, 95% to 97% found once. This entry is derived from a study of shared clonotypes between healthy human individuals. In the study overall: Three plates each covered CD4 naive and memory; CD8 naive two, CD8 memory one. The study's findings and limits: With few donors, the genetic and exposure-history diversity represented was limited. Clonotype sharing among donors was thought likely to change with sequencing depth.

V was pared by 4 bases and J by 2 bases, with 7 bases of the junction left unmatched. Per germline, CDR1 MNHEY and CDR2 SMNVEV (reference sequence). CDR3 length: 16 amino acids. The material sequenced was naive CD8+ T cells sorted from blood. The chain is built from TRBV27 and TRBJ2-7, with 11 bases aligning to TRBD2. The receptor was isolated from a man aged 30 to 39 in good health. The CDR3 sequence: CASSSPRLAGPYEQYF. As DNA, the CDR3 is TGTGCCAGCAGTTCCCCACGACTAGCGGGACCCTACGAGCAGTACTTC.